This T cell receptor (beta chain) derives from a study of cytomegalovirus exposure and HLA in healthy donors (dated by TCRdb to 2017 to 2019). Describing the broader study: In an earlier analysis of several hundred of the donors, about 260 Gb of sequence data and 120 million or so unique TCR beta sequences from 150 million to 200 million T cells were reported. Approximately 330 gigabases of sequencing data and approximately 92 million unique TCR sequences made up an early release that covered around 640 HLA-typed donors. The genetic ancestry cluster associated with self-reported Caucasian donors included around 76% of the approximately 400 genotyped donors. The aim of the study was to test whether cataloging public T cell receptors could identify signatures of past pathogen exposure. The study profiled the T cell repertoires of under 700 subjects by immunosequencing and related them to cytomegalovirus serostatus. Along with the approximately 650-subject first cohort, a separate validation cohort of over a hundred different subjects was used. To predict cytomegalovirus infection status, the study combined high-throughput TCR immunosequencing, statistical association of individual TCRs with disease status, and machine learning. A later analysis re-examined previously published TCR beta repertoires from just over 650 donors and added high-resolution HLA genotyping to investigate patterns of TCR occurrence. The later analysis used no new phenotypic data to find candidate immune exposures, relying instead on TCR beta sequences and their occurrence across donors. To decide whether each TCR beta V gene segment behaved as functional or pseudogenic, an earlier analysis of fewer than 750 of the donors relied on high-throughput TCR beta sequencing. Alongside the repertoire data, information on donor age, sex, ethnicity and CMV serostatus was compiled. A later genetic analysis took genome-wide SNP genotypes for about three fifths of the roughly 670 donors and used that subset as a discovery cohort. All discovery cohort repertoires had been generated using a single sequencing platform. Both class I and class II loci were covered by HLA typing, at four-digit resolution. Typing coverage differed by locus: A, B, C, DRB1 and DQB1 were typed in about 629-630 donors, DQA1 in 500 to 550, DPA1 in around 610, and DPB1 in around 440. Several DR-DQ haplotypes were treated as single units for association and clustering because of strong linkage in the cohort. Across some 400 genotyped donors of the cohort, an average of approximately 200,000 unique TCR beta nucleotide sequences per donor were sequenced, and 15% to 20% of those sequences were non-productive.

Remarks on this clone: It lacks a known antigen.

In total, just over 650 healthy bone marrow donors made up the cohort. Cohort members were all nominally healthy when sampled, although unrecorded immune exposures were likely present. The donor was CMV seronegative and belonged to the group of 352 seronegative cohort members. Every donor gave a peripheral blood sample, and the peripheral blood mononuclear cells from that sample were used for TCR beta sequencing. Genomic DNA extraction from the blood cell samples was performed with the Qiagen DNeasy Blood Extraction Kit. Receptors were amplified or captured by the immunoSEQ multiplex PCR assay. The multiplex PCR relied on a mix of 60 forward primers for TCR Vbeta segments and 13 reverse primers for TCR Jbeta segments. Amplification of the CDR3 region of rearranged TCR beta genes was performed with a multiplex PCR assay on genomic DNA. The amplified TCR beta libraries were sequenced on the Illumina HiSeq System as 87-base-pair reads. The paper's processing steps were these. A later analysis tallied roughly 76 million unique TCR beta chains across the 666 repertoires, and around 9.9 million of those chains were shared by two or more donors. To remove PCR and sequencing errors, raw reads were error-corrected and collapsed into unique sequences using a nearest-neighbor algorithm that merged closely related sequences. V, D and J gene segments were assigned by aligning CDR3 sequences to IMGT reference sequences. For a sequence to be retained, a match of at least six nucleotides to both a V gene segment and a J gene segment was required. A rearrangement counted as productive if the CDR3 had no stop codons and remained in frame with V and J, and every other rearrangement counted as non-productive. Following IMGT convention, CDR3 was defined as the stretch from the second conserved V-encoded cysteine up to the conserved J-encoded phenylalanine. The earlier analysis of some 540 of the donors excluded any sequence lacking an unambiguous match to a single V gene segment. In an earlier analysis of several hundred of the donors, a V segment was called functional when productive rearrangements were above 56.7%, and segregating when the standard deviation between donors exceeded 5%. A statistical classification framework was built for diagnosing cytomegalovirus status from the catalog of TCR beta chain sequences. V and J gene assignment, in a later analysis, came from comparing TCR nucleotide sequences with IMGT/GENE-DB human TR gene sequences. A later analysis assigned CDR3 sequences and most-parsimonious VDJ recombination scenarios with the TCRdist pipeline. In a later analysis, every TCR beta chain was defined by the combination of its CDR3 amino acid sequence and its V-gene family, and reads without a unique V-gene family were dropped. To address suspected cross-contamination and a sequencing artifact, a later analysis removed 550 to 750 highly shared, low-generation-probability nucleotide sequences. For each public chain, a later analysis derived a clonal expansion index from normalized ranks of inferred template counts within each repertoire. Generation probabilities in a later analysis came from a VDJ recombination model fitted to out-of-frame rearrangements, and those results were checked against IGoR. In a later analysis, hypergeometric tests were used to score TCR-TCR, TCR-HLA and TCR-CMV co-occurrence, with a repertoire-size bias correction applied to TCR pairs. A later analysis estimated false discovery rates by permuting HLA or CMV assignments 20 times. In a later analysis, co-occurring TCRs were grouped using DBSCAN, with TCRdist sequence similarity added in when clustering inside HLA-allele-positive subsets. Co-occurrence clustering excluded repertoires with fewer than 30,000 or more than 120,000 public chains, plus five with anomalous nucleotide sharing. Entries here come from immuneACCESS through TCRdb and include only in-frame sequences with V and J called. Some clones fail to appear in such tables; in the studies checked, an unresolved V gene covers under half of the shortfall, and the cause of the remainder is unknown. V and J calls and clone size are those listed in that table; D and trimming were worked out from the DNA. This sample's table carries 100,000 to 150,000 clones. 1.5% to 2% of the sample is in the top ten clones.

Reading from cysteine to phenylalanine, the CDR3 counts 13 amino acids. Just CDR3 DNA is preserved here, 39 bases in frame from base 1. The germline V gene specifies SGHRS as CDR1 and YFSETQ as CDR2. V loses 3 bases, J loses 1 base, and the germline ends lie 7 bases apart. Points the paper makes about the study in general: The earlier analysis of 450 to 700 of the donors excluded approximately 15 rarely observed V segments, including chromosome 9 orphons, because counts were too low. Correlated functional status among segregating V segments might be attributable to linkage disequilibrium, but an unknown experimental factor could not be ruled out. Specific HLA alleles were associated with over 15,000 TCR beta sequences at a false discovery rate of 0.05 in a later analysis. Sequencing depth was assumed to be roughly uniform across donors in the presence/absence analyses, though that assumption may not hold. HLA typing was unavailable for some donors at each locus, so association tests used only the typed subset. The authors suggested that the approach could potentially be generalized to other disease states and immunological phenotypes. Some IMGT-functional V segments, including TRBV6-2 and TRBV6-3, could not be told apart with the 87-base-pair reads, so those segments were excluded. CMV serostatus was the only immune exposure information available for the cohort. In the study, some 160 TCR beta chains were listed as associated with cytomegalovirus. A few of the identified cytomegalovirus-associated TCR beta chains were confirmed in vitro to be specific for cytomegalovirus antigens. A further reported finding was that TCR beta sequences accurately predicted the HLA-A and HLA-B alleles for most subjects in the first cohort. A later analysis found that HLA-associated TCR beta chains were more clonally expanded and had lower generation probabilities than equally common non-associated chains. While some public TCRs were present in many individuals, most TCR sequences turned up only very rarely across donors. In a later analysis, the rate of TCR association differed among HLA loci, with DRB1 alleles having the most associated TCRs and HLA-C alleles having the fewest. Strong co-occurrence of HLA alleles, especially DR and DQ, made assigning TCR associations to individual alleles difficult. A later genetic analysis associated a missense DCLRE1C variant with V-gene and J-gene trimming of TCR beta chains, and an independent cohort replicated the association. In an earlier analysis of approximately 590 of the donors, most TCR beta V segments appeared in productive rearrangements about 90% or about 30% of the time, broadly matching IMGT annotations. According to a later genetic analysis, donors in an Asian-associated ancestry cluster had fewer N-insertions in productive TCRs than the approximately 700-donor mean. A cluster of highly shared sequence variants was judged likely to be a technical artifact of the sequencing pipeline. A later analysis found that most CMV-associated TCR beta chains appeared HLA-restricted, with HLA associations seemingly driven largely by CMV exposure. The classifier was reported to diagnose cytomegalovirus status with high specificity and sensitivity in both the original and validation cohorts. In this cohort, only TCR beta chains were sequenced, and detectable features were limited by the absence of alpha or paired-chain data. Several of the top co-occurrence clusters appeared to be linked to parvovirus B19, influenza, CMV and Epstein-Barr virus, according to a later analysis.

Sequencing was done on a sample of PBMCs. The chain joins TRBV5-1 to TRBJ2-5, with no confidently assigned D gene. The TCR originated in a man aged 18 to 29 in good health and CMV-seronegative. Here the CDR3 is given as CASSSSRQETQYF. The DNA reads TGCGCCAGCAGCTCCTCTCGCCAAGAGACCCAGTACTTC.